These 18 T cell receptor beta chains were sequenced from one sample in a study of cytomegalovirus exposure and HLA in healthy donors. The PCR made use of 60 Vbeta and 13 Jbeta primers. Assay: immunoSEQ multiplex PCR; the TCRdb copy retains only in-frame clones and omits some. The sample gives fewer than 200,000 clones, 71% of which show up once; 2.8% is in the top ten. The sequencing input was PBMCs. The source of these receptors is a woman younger than 45 in good health and CMV-seronegative.

The chain couples TRBV7-6 to TRBJ2-3; 7 bases align to TRBD2. CDR1 and CDR2 from the germline V gene are SGHVS and FNYEAQ. The CDR3 has 17 amino acids. V lost 4 bases to trimming and J lost 4 bases; unmatched junction nucleotides: 14. CDR3 loop: CASSSRLGLPSPDTQYF. The DNA for the CDR3 is TGTGCCAGCAGCTCCCGCTTGGGACTACCGTCCCCAGATACGCAGTATTTT.

CDR3 DNA: TGCGCCAGCAGCCATGACTCGGGCTCCTACAATGAGCAGTTCTTC. Translated, it gives CASSHDSGSYNEQFF. The chain couples TRBV4-3 to TRBJ2-1; the D is unclear. The germline V and J ends were trimmed by 3 bases and 0 bases, with 9 bases remaining between them. The germline CDR1 and CDR2 sequences are LGHNA and YSLEER. CDR3 length: 15 residues.

This sequence joins TRBV7-2 and TRBJ1-5; D is unclear. The CDR3 consists of 14 residues. Germline CDR1 is SGHTA and CDR2 is FQGNSA. V lost 3 bases and J 0 bases, leaving 6 bases between the germline ends. The CDR3 nucleotides are TGTGCCAGCAGCTTCTATTATAGCAATCAGCCCCAGCATTTT. Translated, it gives CASSFYYSNQPQHF.

V gene TRBV7-6 combines with J gene TRBJ1-1; tentatively, D is TRBD1 (5 bases). V gave up 3 bases and J gave up 0 bases, with 14 bases separating them. The germline gives CDR1 SGHVS, CDR2 FNYEAQ. The CDR3 covers 16 residues. CDR3 bases: TGTGCCAGCAGCTTTTTGGAAGGGGTTTTGAACACTGAAGCTTTCTTT. Protein: CASSFLEGVLNTEAFF.

The chain recombines TRBV5-4 with TRBJ1-1; the match to TRBD1 covers 11 bases. The germline V gene has CDR1 SGHNT and CDR2 YYREEE (reference sequence). The V segment lost 4 bases and the J segment 8 bases; nucleotides outside the gene matches: 10. The CDR3 covers 15 residues. CDR3 in amino acids: CASSRTGGAKREAFF. For the CDR3, the DNA is TGTGCCAGCAGCCGGACAGGGGGCGCGAAAAGAGAAGCTTTCTTT.

The chain is built from TRBV10-2 and TRBJ2-5, with 7 bases lining up with TRBD1. V trimming: 2 bases; J trimming: 5 bases; junction bases outside the gene matches: 5. CDR3 length: 14 residues. Germline loops: CDR1 WSHSY, CDR2 SAAADI. DNA of the CDR3: TGCGCCAGCAGTGAGATGCGCAGGGGGGAGACCCAGTACTTC. Amino acids: CASSEMRRGETQYF.

This chain links TRBV5-4 with TRBJ2-7; tentatively, D is TRBD2 (5 bases). This CDR3 has 11 residues. Trimming took off 2 bases at V and 7 bases at J, with 7 bases between the two ends. CDR1 SGHNT and CDR2 YYREEE come from the germline V gene (reference sequence). CDR3 protein: CASSFRGEQYF. The CDR3, as DNA: TGTGCCAGCAGCTTCAGAGGGGAGCAGTACTTC.

The chain uses TRBV4-1 and TRBJ1-1; D gene uncertain. V lost 1 base to trimming and J lost 0 bases, with 6 bases between them. Germline V gives CDR1 MGHRA, CDR2 YSYEKL. CDR3 length: 14 residues. In DNA, the CDR3 is TGCGCCAGCAGCCAAGTCCAAATGAACACTGAAGCTTTCTTT. Translating gives CASSQVQMNTEAFF.

DNA of the CDR3: TGTGCCAGCAGCCCAAAAGGGGGACTAATCACGTCCGGGGAGCTGTTTTTT. It specifies CASSPKGGLITSGELFF. The chain links TRBV7-2 to TRBJ2-2, with D maybe TRBD2 (7 bases). Germline V CDR1 and CDR2: SGHTA, FQGNSA. Trimming shortened V by 5 bases and J by 6 bases, and 22 bases separated the two germline ends. This CDR3 has 17 residues.

This clone has just a few counts. The V and J genes are TRBV10-3 and TRBJ2-2; TRBD2 matches 16 bases. Per germline, CDR1 ENHRY and CDR2 SYGVKD. V shed 6 bases and J 6 bases; nucleotides not matched to a gene: 19. This CDR3 has 21 residues. The CDR3 bases are TGTGCCATCAGGGAAACTCTAGGGACTAGCGGGAGGGCCGGAAAAGCCGGGGAGCTGTTTTTT. It codes for CAIRETLGTSGRAGKAGELFF.

On this clone itself: The junction departs from the called germline gene at one end, perhaps through a read error. V is TRBV7-7 and J is TRBJ2-1; TRBD1 is a possible D gene (5 bases). The CDR3 consists of 15 residues. Germline-derived CDR1 and CDR2 are SSHAT and FNYEAQ (reference sequence). This CDR3 is CASSYDSSWYNEQLF. As DNA, the CDR3 is TGTGCTAGCAGCTACGACAGCTCCTGGTACAATGAGCAGCTCTTC.

This clone turned up a few times. The rearrangement links TRBV11-2 to TRBJ2-7, with TRBD1 identical over 10 bases. Germline-derived CDR1 and CDR2 are SGHAT and FQNNGV. This CDR3 has 15 amino acids. The ends lost 5 bases at V and 3 bases at J; junction bases unmatched: 7. The CDR3 spells CASSPWDRGSYEQYF. The CDR3 nucleotides read TGTGCCAGCAGCCCCTGGGACAGGGGAAGCTACGAGCAGTACTTC.

The chain links TRBV25-1 to TRBJ1-6, with D uncertain. The germline CDR1 and CDR2 sequences are MGHDK and SYGVNS. The CDR3 extends over 15 amino acids. The V end lost 3 bases, the J end lost 0 bases, and 6 bases lay between the germline ends. DNA for the CDR3: TGTGCCAGCAGTGATGGAGGCTCCTATAATTCACCCCTCCACTTT. Amino acid sequence: CASSDGGSYNSPLHF.

The gene calls are TRBV4-2 and TRBJ2-5, with D possibly matching TRBD1 (5 bases). The DNA matches TRBJ2-7 better at its end, which makes the J call doubtful. Germline V gives CDR1 LGHNA, CDR2 YNFKEQ. CDR3 length: 14 residues. CDR3 in amino acids: CASSGNKGRAEQYF. The CDR3 nucleotides read TGTGCCAGCAGCGGAAACAAGGGCAGGGCCGAGCAGTACTTC.

The sample holds one count of this clone. The rearrangement uses TRBV5-1 and TRBJ2-3; 7 positions match TRBD1. Germline V CDR1 and CDR2: SGHRS, YFSETQ. V shed 5 bases, J shed 5 bases, and the junction held 8 bases outside the gene matches. The CDR3 length is 14 residues. This CDR3 is CASRPGTVKDTQYF. The CDR3 DNA sequence: TGCGCCAGCAGACCCGGGACAGTAAAAGATACGCAGTATTTT.

V is TRBV28 and J is TRBJ2-7; D is possibly TRBD1 (6 bases). V gave up 6 bases and J gave up 2 bases, with 14 bases separating them. The CDR3 covers 14 residues. Germline CDR1 reads MDHEN; CDR2 reads SYDVKM. The CDR3 DNA follows: TGTGCCAGCAGCCGCCAGGGGTCCCCCTACGAGCAGTACTTC. Protein sequence: CASSRQGSPYEQYF.

The CDR3 reads CAISELSSGGTGNEQFF. Written as DNA, the CDR3 is TGTGCCATCAGTGAGTTGTCTAGCGGGGGGACCGGGAATGAGCAGTTCTTC. The chain employs TRBV10-3 and TRBJ2-1, with 11 bases that match TRBD2. The germline gives CDR1 ENHRY, CDR2 SYGVKD. The CDR3 has 17 residues. The ends lost 1 base at V and 7 bases at J; junction bases unmatched: 9.

The V gene is TRBV2, the J gene TRBJ2-5, with 7 nucleotides matching TRBD2. The J call may be in error: the DNA end matches TRBJ2-7 better. The germline V gene encodes CDR1 SNHLY and CDR2 FYNNEI. The CDR3 spans 15 residues. CDR3 residues: CASSPRGGGSYEQYF. CDR3 nucleotide sequence: TGTGCCAGCAGCCCCCGGGGCGGGGGTTCCTACGAGCAGTACTTC.